This TCR beta chain was identified in a study of response to subunit inactivated influenza vaccine. Turning to this clonotype: Its matching antigen is unknown.

TCRdb called the RT-PCR reads again in MiXCR, with one record for every CDR3 protein. Counted here are 500,000 to 600,000 distinct CDR3 sequences, less than 15% occurring once; the ten biggest clones make up 11%. Overall study results and limits: T cells newly recruited by each seasonal influenza vaccination are few, the authors suggested.

This clonotype originated in a man aged 45-65 years who received an inactivated influenza vaccine. The material sequenced was PBMCs from blood, taken 11 to 12 days after vaccination.

CDR3: CASSPSGTSIINEQFF. CDR3 DNA sequence: TGTGCCAGCTCACCAAGCGGGACTAGCATTATCAATGAGCAGTTCTTC. The chain uses TRBV18 and TRBJ2-1; 9 bases align to TRBD2. V lost 2 bases to trimming and J lost 6 bases; unmatched junction nucleotides: 8. From germline, CDR1 is KGHSH and CDR2 LQKENI. The CDR3 covers 16 residues.